This T cell receptor (beta chain) was retrieved from a study of T cells after yellow fever vaccination. This clonotype was seen only a few times. V lost 2 bases and J lost 10; bases outside the gene matches: 9. CDR1 is SGHNT and CDR2 is YYREEE in the germline V gene (reference sequence). The CDR3 covers 14 residues. The TCR cDNA carried a universal primer site and UMIs from 5'RACE template switching. In TCRdb, the 5' RACE reads were re-called with MiXCR into one record per CDR3 protein. This table has about 500,000 distinct CDR3 sequences, less than 20% appearing once. V is TRBV5-4 and J is TRBJ2-1; TRBD2 matches at 7 bases. This TCR was recovered from a man younger than 35 who received the YFV17D yellow fever vaccine. Source: PBMCs, taken 5 days after the first yellow fever vaccination. The CDR3 sequence is CASSFSAGVQEQFF. CDR3 nucleotides: TGTGCCAGCAGCTTTTCGGCGGGGGTTCAAGAGCAGTTCTTC.